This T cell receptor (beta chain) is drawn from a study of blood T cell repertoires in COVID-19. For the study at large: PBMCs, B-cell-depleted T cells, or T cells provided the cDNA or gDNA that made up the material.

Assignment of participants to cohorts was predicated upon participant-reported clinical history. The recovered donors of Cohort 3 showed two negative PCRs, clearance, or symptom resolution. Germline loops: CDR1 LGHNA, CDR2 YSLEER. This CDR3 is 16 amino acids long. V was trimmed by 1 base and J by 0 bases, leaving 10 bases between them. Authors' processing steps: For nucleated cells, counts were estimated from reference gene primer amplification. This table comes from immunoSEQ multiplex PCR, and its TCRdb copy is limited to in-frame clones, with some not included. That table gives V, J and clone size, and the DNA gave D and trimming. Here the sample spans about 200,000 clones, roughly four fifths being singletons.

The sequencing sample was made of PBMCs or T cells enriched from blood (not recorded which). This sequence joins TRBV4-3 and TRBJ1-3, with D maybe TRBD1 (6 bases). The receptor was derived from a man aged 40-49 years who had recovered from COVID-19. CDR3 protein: CASSQGSGVSGNTIYF. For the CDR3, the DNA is TGCGCCAGCAGCCAAGGGTCAGGGGTCTCTGGAAACACCATATATTTT.